Given below is one TCR beta chain in context. Its specificity is unknown. This specimen belongs to a study of cytomegalovirus exposure and HLA in healthy donors. Study-wide context: For the approximately 400 genotyped donors, 65% to 90% fell within the Caucasian-associated ancestry cluster.

The study's findings and limits: Later work showed greater clonal expansion in HLA-associated TCR beta chains than in equally common others. A later analysis linked a missense variant in DCLRE1C to the trimming of TCR beta V and J genes.

Primers for the PCR totalled 60 Vbeta and 13 Jbeta. Repertoires were generated with immunoSEQ multiplex PCR, while TCRdb's copy carries only in-frame clones and drops some. The specimen's table records 56,000 or so clones. The germline gives CDR1 SNHLY, CDR2 FYNNEI. The CDR3 sequence is 15 residues long. V dropped 6 bases and J dropped 2; count of bases not matched to a gene: 8. The sequenced material came from PBMCs. The genes are TRBV2 and TRBJ2-5; 8 bases are a match to TRBD2. This sequence was found in a man between 40 and 49 years old in good health and CMV-seropositive. This CDR3 reads CASRRLAGSQETQYF. The CDR3 DNA reads TGTGCCAGCAGGAGGCTAGCGGGCTCACAAGAGACCCAGTACTTC.